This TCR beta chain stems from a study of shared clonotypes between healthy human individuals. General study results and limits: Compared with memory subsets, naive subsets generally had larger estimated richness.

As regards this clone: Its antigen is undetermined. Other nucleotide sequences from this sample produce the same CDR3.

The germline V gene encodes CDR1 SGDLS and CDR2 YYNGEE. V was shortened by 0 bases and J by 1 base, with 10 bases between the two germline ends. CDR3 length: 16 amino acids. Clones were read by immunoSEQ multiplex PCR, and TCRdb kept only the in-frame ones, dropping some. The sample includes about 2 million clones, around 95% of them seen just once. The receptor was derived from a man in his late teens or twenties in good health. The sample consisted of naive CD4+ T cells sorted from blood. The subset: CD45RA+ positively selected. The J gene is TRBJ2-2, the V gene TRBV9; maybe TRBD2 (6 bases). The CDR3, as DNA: TGTGCCAGCAGCGTAGGTCTAGCGATGAACACCGGGGAGCTGTTTTTT. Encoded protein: CASSVGLAMNTGELFF.